The 28 T cell receptor beta chains below all came from one sample that was sequenced in a study of OX40 agonist ivuxolimab in advanced cancers. Produced via immunoSEQ multiplex PCR; TCRdb's table is partial and in-frame only. In the table there are 90,000 or so clones, roughly nine tenths of which are singletons. The sequencing used CD4+ or CD8+ T cells sorted from blood, collected in a trial of the OX40 agonist ivuxolimab. These receptors were taken from an adult with an advanced solid tumor such as melanoma, head and neck, liver or kidney cancer.

The chain recombines TRBV5-4 with TRBJ2-7; 8 bases are a match to TRBD2. The CDR3 has 15 residues. Unmatched junction bases numbered 4, after V lost 0 bases and J lost 2 bases. Germline CDR1 reads SGHNT; CDR2 reads YYREEE (reference sequence). The CDR3, as DNA: TGTGCCAGCAGCTTGGCCAGCGGGGGTCCCTACGAGCAGTACTTC. Protein: CASSLASGGPYEQYF.

The CDR3 DNA follows: TGTGCCAGCAGCGTAGGGGAAGGTGGAGCCGAAGCTTTCTTT. It specifies CASSVGEGGAEAFF. The gene calls are TRBV9 and TRBJ1-1; no clear D gene. V shed 0 bases and J shed 8 bases, with 14 bases lying between them. Germline V gene data show CDR1 as SGDLS and CDR2 as YYNGEE. The CDR3 consists of 14 residues.

The chain links TRBV27 to TRBJ1-6; D may be TRBD1 (6 bases). V was pared by 7 bases and J by 8 bases, with 21 bases between. The CDR3 totals 16 residues. From germline, CDR1 is MNHEY and CDR2 SMNVEV (reference sequence). The CDR3 nucleotides are TGTGCCAGCACTTTGAGACCGGACAGTTCAGATTCACCCCTCCACTTT. It specifies CASTLRPDSSDSPLHF.

This sequence joins TRBV21-1 and TRBJ2-1; the D segment call TRBD2 is taken from the table without a DNA check. TRBV21-1 is a known pseudogene. The CDR3 totals 16 residues. The CDR3: CASSKTGTSGRGEQFF. Here the CDR3 DNA reads TGTGCCAGCAGCAAAACCGGGACTAGCGGGAGGGGTGAGCAGTTCTTC.

This chain uses TRBV29-1 with TRBJ1-1; D is possibly TRBD1 (5 bases). V was cut by 4 bases and J by 0 bases, with 12 bases left in between. Germline assignment: CDR1 SQVTM and CDR2 ANQGSEA. This CDR3 is built from 14 residues. The CDR3 spells CSVGGPKVNTEAFF. DNA of the CDR3: TGCAGCGTTGGGGGACCAAAGGTGAACACTGAAGCTTTCTTT.

This chain uses TRBV11-3 with TRBJ2-7; the match to TRBD2 covers 11 bases. CDR3 length: 15 residues. Germline CDR1 reads SGHNT; CDR2 reads YENEEA. J gave up 5 bases and V 6 bases, and 9 bases lay outside the gene matches. Here the CDR3 reads CASRGKGLAGNEQYF. The DNA for the CDR3 is TGTGCCAGCAGGGGGAAAGGACTAGCGGGTAACGAGCAGTACTTC.

The chain couples TRBV5-5 to TRBJ2-5, with 7 bases identical to TRBD1. V was clipped by 4 bases and J by 2 bases; unmatched bases: 5. This CDR3 has 14 residues. CDR1 and CDR2 from the germline V gene are SGHKS and YYEKEE (reference sequence). The CDR3 here is CASSNPGQQETQYF. The DNA of the CDR3 is TGTGCCAGCAGCAACCCGGGACAGCAAGAGACCCAGTACTTC.

The rearrangement uses TRBV9 and TRBJ1-1, with D possibly being TRBD1 (6 bases). The V gene lost 2 bases and the J gene lost 1 base, with 9 bases spanning the gap. This CDR3 comprises 14 residues. CDR1 is SGDLS and CDR2 is YYNGEE in the germline V gene. The CDR3 reads CASSVQTGNTEAFF. The CDR3 nucleotides are TGTGCCAGCAGCGTCCAGACAGGGAACACTGAAGCTTTCTTT.

The chain combines TRBV6-4 with TRBJ1-2; D uncertain. V was clipped by 1 base and J by 2 bases, with 23 bases between them. Per the germline V gene, CDR1 is MRHNA and CDR2 is SNTAGT. The CDR3 sequence is 19 residues long. The CDR3 loop reads CASSDYSPLAGTLNYGYTF. DNA for the CDR3: TGTGCCAGCAGTGACTACTCCCCCTTGGCAGGCACCCTGAACTATGGCTACACCTTC.

The J gene is TRBJ1-4, the V gene TRBV5-1, with D perhaps matching TRBD1 (5 bases). Germline values: CDR1 SGHRS, CDR2 YFSETQ. This CDR3 contains 14 residues. Trimming pared 5 bases from V and 6 bases from J, leaving 14 bases between. CDR3 sequence: CASSNQGTDEKLFF. For the CDR3, the DNA is TGCGCCAGCAGTAACCAGGGAACGGATGAAAAACTGTTTTTT.

The gene calls are TRBV5-1 and TRBJ2-2; TRBD1 aligns across 9 bases. From germline, CDR1 is SGHRS and CDR2 YFSETQ. J lost 4 bases, V lost 4 bases, and 14 bases had no gene match. The CDR3 extends over 18 amino acids. The CDR3 reads CASSPIVTGGAGTGELFF. For the CDR3, the DNA is TGCGCCAGCAGCCCGATTGTTACAGGGGGCGCAGGCACCGGGGAGCTGTTTTTT.

The rearrangement uses TRBV7-2 and TRBJ2-2; either TRBD1 or TRBD2 may supply D (6 bases each). Looked up from germline, CDR1 is SGHTA and CDR2 is FQGNSA. V gave up 2 bases and J gave up 6 bases, with 13 bases separating them. This CDR3 comprises 15 residues. CDR3 DNA: TGTGCCAGCAGCTTAACCGGGGGCGTTCCCGGGGAGCTGTTTTTT. It encodes CASSLTGGVPGELFF.

This clone was observed a few times. The V gene is TRBV15, the J gene TRBJ2-1; 11 bases are shared with TRBD2. The CDR3 is 16 amino acids. Germline V CDR1 and CDR2: LNHNV, YYDKDF (reference sequence). The V segment lost 0 bases and the J segment 7 bases; nucleotides outside the gene matches: 5. The CDR3 DNA reads as TGTGCCACCAGCAGAGATCTAGCGGGAGGAACGAATGAGCAGTTCTTC. This codes for CATSRDLAGGTNEQFF.

This clone was recorded once. V is TRBV10-3 and J is TRBJ2-7, with 11 nucleotides matching TRBD2. CDR3 size: 18 residues. J gave up 1 base and V 4 bases, and 12 bases lay outside the gene matches. Germline V lookup: CDR1 ENHRY, CDR2 SYGVKD. CDR3 DNA: TGTGCCATCAGTGCCCCAGGGGCCGGGACTAGCGGTTCCTACGAGCAGTACTTC. The encoded protein is CAISAPGAGTSGSYEQYF.

The chain is built from TRBV5-1 and TRBJ2-3, with D possibly TRBD1 on 5 matching bases. Trimming took 4 bases from V and 5 from J, leaving 23 bases between them. This CDR3 is 17 amino acids long. Germline V gives CDR1 SGHRS, CDR2 YFSETQ. Written as DNA, the CDR3 is TGCGCCAGCAGCCCCCTATTATCAGGGTCGTATCGAGATACGCAGTATTTT. Its translation: CASSPLLSGSYRDTQYF.

The V gene is TRBV19, the J gene TRBJ1-2; 9 nucleotides match TRBD1. J was trimmed by 1 base and V by 7 bases; bases with no gene match: 10. CDR1 is LNHDA and CDR2 is SQIVND in the germline V gene (reference sequence). The CDR3 length is 16 residues. CDR3 residues: CASTLSPGQGNYGYTF. The CDR3 nucleotides read TGTGCCAGTACCCTCTCTCCGGGACAGGGTAACTATGGCTACACCTTC.

This rearrangement joins TRBV19 to TRBJ1-5, with D perhaps TRBD1 (5 bases). The CDR3 covers 14 residues. V was pared by 10 bases and J by 6 bases, with 19 bases between. The germline V gene has CDR1 LNHDA and CDR2 SQIVND (reference sequence). Here the CDR3 reads CAIGPGGGGQPQHF. CDR3 sequence (DNA): TGTGCCATCGGACCGGGGGGAGGCGGTCAGCCCCAGCATTTT. Complete variable domain (other parts from reference TRBV19 and TRBJ1-5): DGGITQSPKYLFRKEGQNVTLSCEQNLNHDAMYWYRQDPGQGLRLIYYSQIVNDFQKGDIAEGYSVSREKKESFPLTVTSAQKNPTAFYLCAIGPGGGGQPQHFGDGTRLSIL.

The chain recombines TRBV18 with TRBJ2-2, with TRBD2 matching over 9 bases. The CDR3 is 16 amino acids. The junction had 5 bases not matched to a gene; V was cut back by 6 bases and J by 0 bases. In germline, CDR1 is KGHSH, CDR2 LQKENI. CDR3 sequence reads: CASSNLAGSNTGELFF. CDR3 nucleotides: TGTGCCAGCTCGAATCTAGCGGGATCGAACACCGGGGAGCTGTTTTTT.

This clone appeared a single time. V and J are TRBV30 and TRBJ2-5; the match to TRBD2 covers 10 bases. The CDR3 sequence is 15 residues long. CDR1 is GTSNPN, CDR2 SVGIG, per germline (reference sequence). J was trimmed by 4 bases and V by 4 bases; bases with no gene match: 9. The DNA for the CDR3 is TGTGCCTGGACCCCGGGACTAGCGATAGGAGAGACCCAGTACTTC. This sequence encodes CAWTPGLAIGETQYF.

This clone was seen once. The V call is TRBV5-1, the J call TRBJ2-2; no clear D. V lost 5 bases and J lost 1, with 9 bases in between. The CDR3 covers 14 residues. The germline V gene encodes CDR1 SGHRS and CDR2 YFSETQ. CDR3 nucleotides: TGCGCCAGCAGTTCGACACTGAACACCGGGGAGCTGTTTTTT. This gives the protein CASSSTLNTGELFF.

This clone was observed a few times. V and J are TRBV29-1 and TRBJ1-2; a weak D match, TRBD1 (5 bases). CDR1 and CDR2 (germline): SQVTM, ANQGSEA. The CDR3 extends over 13 amino acids. Trimming left V 0 bases short and J 8 bases short, with 13 bases between. The CDR3 here is CSVEDLDGAGYTF. The CDR3 DNA is TGCAGCGTTGAAGATCTGGATGGGGCGGGCTACACCTTC.

V gene TRBV28 combines with J gene TRBJ2-2; D is undetermined. Trimming pared 3 bases from V and 6 bases from J, leaving 8 bases between. The CDR3 covers 13 residues. The germline CDR1 and CDR2 sequences are MDHEN and SYDVKM. This CDR3 reads CASSFLVPGELFF. For the CDR3, the DNA is TGTGCCAGCAGTTTCTTGGTGCCCGGGGAGCTGTTTTTT.

The chain carries TRBV7-8 and TRBJ1-2; D is perhaps TRBD1 (6 bases). CDR1 SGHVS and CDR2 FQNEAQ come from the germline V gene. Between the trimmed V and J ends, which lost 3 bases and 8 bases, there was a span of 10 bases. This CDR3 is built from 12 residues. CDR3: CASSFTGQGYTF. CDR3 nucleotides: TGTGCCAGCAGCTTCACAGGGCAAGGCTACACCTTC.

The chain carries TRBV10-3 and TRBJ1-5, with a tentative D call TRBD1 (5 bases). V was cut by 5 bases and J by 3 bases, with 11 bases left in between. The CDR3 totals 14 residues. From germline, CDR1 is ENHRY and CDR2 SYGVKD. The CDR3 coding sequence is TGTGCCATCAGTTCGGGACTTGACAATCAGCCCCAGCATTTT. Translating gives CAISSGLDNQPQHF.

This clone was recorded a few times. This chain links TRBV6-5 with TRBJ1-4, with TRBD1 matching over 7 bases. V trimming: 6 bases; J trimming: 5 bases; junction bases outside the gene matches: 9. CDR1 is MNHEY and CDR2 is SVGAGI in the germline V gene. This CDR3 comprises 15 residues. The CDR3 coding sequence is TGTGCCAGCAGGATCGAAGGGGGCGCAAATGAAAAACTGTTTTTT. Protein sequence: CASRIEGGANEKLFF.

The rearrangement links TRBV6-5 to TRBJ2-7; 7 positions match TRBD2. The germline gives CDR1 MNHEY, CDR2 SVGAGI. The J segment lost 2 bases and the V segment lost 6 bases, leaving 7 bases of the junction unmatched. The CDR3 covers 14 residues. The DNA of the CDR3 is TGTGCCAGCAGGGTAGCGGGTGTCCCCTACGAGCAGTACTTC. Translating it yields CASRVAGVPYEQYF.

The V call is TRBV7-3, the J call TRBJ2-1; TRBD1 is a possible D gene (7 bases). The CDR3 contains 18 residues. Germline lookup yields CDR1 SGHTA and CDR2 FQGTGA. Trimming removed 1 base at V and 6 bases at J, with 22 bases between. The CDR3 nucleotides read TGTGCCAGCAGCTTAATGGGCCAGGTGGCAGGGGGGACCAATGAGCAGTTCTTC. Translating gives CASSLMGQVAGGTNEQFF. Full variable domain (outside the CDR3, taken from reference TRBV7-3 and TRBJ2-1): GAGVSQTPSNKVTEKGKYVELRCDPISGHTALYWYRQSLGQGPEFLIYFQGTGAADDSGLPNDRFFAVRPEGSVSTLKIQRTERGDSAVYLCASSLMGQVAGGTNEQFFGPGTRLTVL.

The gene calls are TRBV6-5 and TRBJ1-5, with D tentatively TRBD1 (5 bases). CDR3 length: 14 residues. Trimming took 5 bases from V and 4 from J, leaving 12 bases between them. Germline V gene sequence: CDR1 MNHEY, CDR2 SVGAGI. CDR3 in DNA: TGTGCCAGCAGTATGGGACTTCTGAATCAGCCCCAGCATTTT. Translated: CASSMGLLNQPQHF.